The rows below give T cell receptor beta chains drawn from one sample of a study of cytomegalovirus exposure and HLA in healthy donors. Produced via immunoSEQ multiplex PCR; TCRdb's table is partial and in-frame only. The data show 90,000 to 120,000 clones, with 70% to 80% seen just once and more than 2% held by the top ten. Sequences were obtained from PBMCs. The origin of the receptors is a man aged 18 to 29 in good health and CMV-seronegative. The CDR3 runs from the conserved cysteine through the conserved F or W. A D gene is named only where the DNA matches it firmly. Clone size is given for some rows only: seen once, a few or many times, or a class if the clone is expanded.

d_call	clone_size	v_call	j_call	cdr3_nt	cdr3_aa
-	-	TRBV19	TRBJ1-1	TGTGCCAGTAGTATGCACAGATCTAACACTGAAGCTTTCTTT	CASSMHRSNTEAFF
TRBD1	-	TRBV12-5	TRBJ1-5	TGTGCTAGTGGTTCCGACAGGGCCTCGGGCCAGCCCCAGCATTTT	CASGSDRASGQPQHF
-	medium-sized	TRBV7-9	TRBJ1-1	TGTGCCAGCAGCTTACGGGCAGGGTACATGAACACTGAAGCTTTCTTT	CASSLRAGYMNTEAFF
-	-	TRBV6-5	TRBJ1-2	TGTGCCAGCAGTTACATCCCGCAGGGTAGCTACACCTTC	CASSYIPQGSYTF
TRBD1	-	TRBV25-1	TRBJ1-6	TGTGCCAGCAGTGAATCCTCGACAGGGGGTAATTCACCCCTCCACTTT	CASSESSTGGNSPLHF
TRBD1	-	TRBV7-8	TRBJ2-7	TGTGCCAGCAGCTTAGCACCGGGACAGAGCCTCTACGAGCAGTACTTC	CASSLAPGQSLYEQYF
-	-	TRBV7-9	TRBJ2-2	TGTGCCAGCCTACCGGGGAGACTGACGAACACCGGGGAGCTGTTTTTT	CASLPGRLTNTGELFF
-	few	TRBV7-6	TRBJ1-2	TGTGCCAGCAGCTTAGGGTCTGGAGACAGAAGCTATGGCTACACCTTC	CASSLGSGDRSYGYTF
TRBD2	-	TRBV7-9	TRBJ2-1	TGTGCCAGCAGCCTGGACCGGGGGGGATTGGACGATGAGCAGTTCTTC	CASSLDRGGLDDEQFF
-	-	TRBV6-6	TRBJ1-5	TGTGCCAGCAGTTCGGGGAGGGCTGGGGACAATCAGCCCCAGCATTTT	CASSSGRAGDNQPQHF
TRBD1	-	TRBV7-9	TRBJ2-7	TGTGCCAGCAGCGACCCGGGACAGGGGGCGGTCGGCGAGCAGTACTTC	CASSDPGQGAVGEQYF
-	-	TRBV10-3	TRBJ2-5	TGTGCCATCAGCGGGGGTCGGGAGACCCAGTACTTC	CAISGGRETQYF
-	once	TRBV11-2	TRBJ1-1	TGTGCCAGCAGCCTTAGAAGGAACACTGAAGCTTTCTTT	CASSLRRNTEAFF
TRBD1	few	TRBV9	TRBJ1-2	TGTGCCAGCAGCGTAGCCGCACAGGGGAATGGCTACACCTTC	CASSVAAQGNGYTF
-	-	TRBV5-6	TRBJ2-3	TGTGCCAGCAGCTTGTCAGCAGATACGCAGTATTTT	CASSLSADTQYF
-	-	TRBV15	TRBJ1-4	TGTGCCACCAAGAAACCAGGGAAGGAAAAACTGTTTTTT	CATKKPGKEKLFF
-	-	TRBV18	TRBJ1-1	TGTGCCAGCTCCGAATACGTACAGGGACGAAGAAACCCAGAAGCTTTCTTT	CASSEYVQGRRNPEAFF
-	once	TRBV18	TRBJ2-1	TGTGCCAGCTCACCACTTCCGGGGATGGGTTCCTACAATGAGCAGTTCTTC	CASSPLPGMGSYNEQFF
TRBD1	-	TRBV4-3	TRBJ2-7	TGCGCCAGCAGCCAAGACGTAAGGGGGCGGTACGAGCAGTACTTC	CASSQDVRGRYEQYF
-	-	TRBV5-1	TRBJ2-7	TGCGCCAGCAGCTTGGTGGCCAGCCGGGGGGAGCAGTACTTC	CASSLVASRGEQYF
-	-	TRBV7-2	TRBJ2-7	TGTGCCAGCAGCTTACGGGGGACGGGAGCAGCCCAGAGCGAGCAGTACTTC	CASSLRGTGAAQSEQYF
TRBD1	many	TRBV10-3	TRBJ2-7	TGTGCCATCAAAAGGGGACAGGGTGGCGAGCAGTACTTC	CAIKRGQGGEQYF
-	-	TRBV18	TRBJ2-7	TGTGCCAGCTCACCCCCGGTAGCCAGCTACGAGCAGTACTTC	CASSPPVASYEQYF
-	few	TRBV4-3	TRBJ2-6	TGCGCCAGCAGCCCCGACAGCACTTCTGGGGCCAACGTCCTGACTTTC	CASSPDSTSGANVLTF
TRBD2	-	TRBV10-1	TRBJ2-1	TGCGCCAGCAGTGAACTCGCGGGGGGCTTCGATGAGCAGTTCTTC	CASSELAGGFDEQFF
-	-	TRBV2	TRBJ2-3	TGTGCCAGCAATACCCCGCGGAGCCAGTCTGGAGATACGCAGTATTTT	CASNTPRSQSGDTQYF
TRBD2	-	TRBV4-1	TRBJ2-1	TGCGCCAGCAGCCTGGGACTAGCGGGGTTAAATGAGCAGTTCTTC	CASSLGLAGLNEQFF
-	-	TRBV19	TRBJ1-6	TGTGCCAGTAGCGGACTGGGCTGGTCACCCCTCCACTTT	CASSGLGWSPLHF